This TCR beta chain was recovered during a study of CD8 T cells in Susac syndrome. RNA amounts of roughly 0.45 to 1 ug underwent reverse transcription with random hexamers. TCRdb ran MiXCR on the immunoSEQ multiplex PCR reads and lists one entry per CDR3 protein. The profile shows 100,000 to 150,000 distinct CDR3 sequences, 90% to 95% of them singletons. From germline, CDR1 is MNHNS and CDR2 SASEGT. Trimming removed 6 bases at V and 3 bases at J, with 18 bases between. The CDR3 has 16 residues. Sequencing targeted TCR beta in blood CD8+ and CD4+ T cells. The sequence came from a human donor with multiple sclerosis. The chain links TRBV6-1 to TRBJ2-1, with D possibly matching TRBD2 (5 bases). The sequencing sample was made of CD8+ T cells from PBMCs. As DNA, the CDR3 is TGTGCCAGCAGAACTACGGTCGGGGAAATCTACAATGAGCAGTTCTTC. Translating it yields CASRTTVGEIYNEQFF.